The clone carrying this T cell receptor beta chain was counted only a few times. Its antigen is as yet unknown. The data were taken from a study of T-cell reconstitution after alpha-beta-depleted transplantation in children. The study, taken as a whole, reports: Elevated TCRbeta diversity at day 60 was traced, in some patients, to surviving recipient T cells and thymic progenitors. T-cell counts and diversity at one year following transplant were attributed mainly to newly produced T cells. Reportedly, roughly two months post-transplant, alpha-beta T cells arose from several hundred expanded graft clones.

After removal of 6 bases from V and 1 base from J, the junction contained 7 bases not matched to a gene. CDR3 size: 16 residues. The V gene's germline CDR1 is MNHEY and CDR2 SMNVEV (reference sequence). Preparation of the TCRbeta library was carried out with unique molecular identifiers. TCRdb processed the PCR reads anew with MiXCR; each CDR3 protein has one entry. The repertoire includes fewer than 550,000 distinct CDR3 sequences, roughly an eighth of them detected once, and 12% to 15% sits in the top ten. The specimen comprised PBMCs, mostly from graft donor cells, sampled 180 days after TCRalphabeta/CD19-depleted stem cell transplant. The chain has TRBV27 and TRBJ2-1; 9 nucleotides align to TRBD2. The sequence derives from a female patient aged 2-15 years who had a stem cell transplant for aplastic anemia, so the T cells may come from the graft donor. Written as DNA, the CDR3 is TGTGCCAGCAGACCCCTTAGCGGGAGTTCCTACAATGAGCAGTTCTTC. Amino acids: CASRPLSGSSYNEQFF.